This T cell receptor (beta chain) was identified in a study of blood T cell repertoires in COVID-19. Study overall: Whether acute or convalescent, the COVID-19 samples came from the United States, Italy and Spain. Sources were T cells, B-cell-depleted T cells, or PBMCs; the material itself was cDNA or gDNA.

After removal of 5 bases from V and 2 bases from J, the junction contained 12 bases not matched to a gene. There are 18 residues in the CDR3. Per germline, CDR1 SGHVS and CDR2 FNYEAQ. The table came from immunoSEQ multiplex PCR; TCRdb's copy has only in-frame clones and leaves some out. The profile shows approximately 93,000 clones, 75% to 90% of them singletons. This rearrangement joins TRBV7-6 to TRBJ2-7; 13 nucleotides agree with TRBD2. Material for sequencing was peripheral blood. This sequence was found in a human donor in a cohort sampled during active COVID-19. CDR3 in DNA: TGTGCCAGCAGCCCGGCCCCCCCACTAGCGGGAGGGGCCTACGAGCAGTACTTC. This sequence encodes CASSPAPPLAGGAYEQYF.